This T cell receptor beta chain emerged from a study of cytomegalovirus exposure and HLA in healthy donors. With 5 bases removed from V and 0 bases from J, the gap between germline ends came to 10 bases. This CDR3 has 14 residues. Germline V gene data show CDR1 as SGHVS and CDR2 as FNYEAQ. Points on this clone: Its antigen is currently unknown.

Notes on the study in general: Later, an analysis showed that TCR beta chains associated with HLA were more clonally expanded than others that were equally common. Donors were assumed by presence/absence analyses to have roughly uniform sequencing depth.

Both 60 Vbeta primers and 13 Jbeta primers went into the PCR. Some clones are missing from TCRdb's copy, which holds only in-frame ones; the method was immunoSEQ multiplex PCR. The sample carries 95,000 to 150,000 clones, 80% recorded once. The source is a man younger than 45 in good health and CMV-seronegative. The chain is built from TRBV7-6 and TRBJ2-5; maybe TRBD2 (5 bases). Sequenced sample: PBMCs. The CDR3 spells CASSPSGYQETQYF. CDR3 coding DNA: TGTGCCAGCAGCCCCAGCGGATACCAAGAGACCCAGTACTTC.